This T cell receptor beta chain was captured by sequencing in a study of blood T cell repertoires in COVID-19 (dated by TCRdb to 2020 to 2021). Looking at the study overall: Samples from collaborators originated in the United States, Italy and Spain and spanned both the acute and convalescent phases of COVID-19. The dataset comprised deeply sampled blood TCRbeta repertoires from subjects exposed to, actively infected with, or recovered from COVID-19. Where HLA class I and class II types were available, the types were taken from metadata supplied by the sample provider, not from assay-based typing. The material from the prospective study consisted of cDNA or gDNA derived from T cells, B-cell-depleted T cells, or PBMCs. The repertoires were released in a freely available public database intended as a resource for research on the immune response to SARS-CoV-2. Nearly every sample came with metadata listing a de-identified subject ID, COVID-19 status, age in years and sex. The samples were drawn from the first 160 participants of the ongoing ImmuneRACE study and from about 1,200 subjects provided by 6 global collaborators. Beyond this particular receptor, the publication reports: Clinical and demographic metadata were provided uncurated, with the amount varying by source and participant.

TCRbeta CDR3 regions were amplified from genomic DNA using the immunoSEQ Assay, a bias-controlled multiplex PCR. The paper's data handling went like this. Within the assay, amplification of reference gene primers was used to estimate how many nucleated cells each sample contained. To quantify the absolute abundance of each unique TCRbeta CDR3 rearrangement, sequence reads were collapsed and filtered. For each sample, productive Simpson clonality was calculated as the square root of Simpson's diversity index across productive rearrangements. TCRdb took this table from immuneACCESS and kept in-frame rearrangements with V and J called. Such tables lack part of the clones; where checked against another copy, unresolved V genes explain under half of the gap, and the rest is unexplained. D and trimming come from the DNA, and the V and J calls and clone size come from that table. Recorded for this sample are 150,000 to 200,000 clones; nearly 80% of them occurred a single time. The leading ten clones occupy approximately 15% of the sample.

Regarding this clone: The antigen it recognizes is unknown. No qualities accompany the bases; no much larger clone lies one base away.

Compared with germline, V lacks 1 base and J lacks 6 bases; bases without a gene match: 3. The CDR3 contains 14 residues, cysteine and phenylalanine counted. Only CDR3 DNA is held: 42 bases, read in frame from base 1. Via the germline V gene (reference sequence), CDR1 is LNHDA and CDR2 SQIVND. The collaborating institutions used their own protocols to collect whole blood in K2EDTA tubes. For TCRbeta analysis, collaborators shipped samples as frozen whole blood, isolated PBMCs, or DNA extracted from either of those sample types. Recombination linked TRBV19 to TRBJ1-2; the junction holds 9 bases that match TRBD1. This TCR derives from a woman of 80 years or more with acute or convalescent COVID-19. The material sequenced was peripheral blood. DNA sequence: TGTGCCAGTAGTATAGCCGGGACAGGGAATGGCTACACCTTC. This yields the protein CASSIAGTGNGYTF.